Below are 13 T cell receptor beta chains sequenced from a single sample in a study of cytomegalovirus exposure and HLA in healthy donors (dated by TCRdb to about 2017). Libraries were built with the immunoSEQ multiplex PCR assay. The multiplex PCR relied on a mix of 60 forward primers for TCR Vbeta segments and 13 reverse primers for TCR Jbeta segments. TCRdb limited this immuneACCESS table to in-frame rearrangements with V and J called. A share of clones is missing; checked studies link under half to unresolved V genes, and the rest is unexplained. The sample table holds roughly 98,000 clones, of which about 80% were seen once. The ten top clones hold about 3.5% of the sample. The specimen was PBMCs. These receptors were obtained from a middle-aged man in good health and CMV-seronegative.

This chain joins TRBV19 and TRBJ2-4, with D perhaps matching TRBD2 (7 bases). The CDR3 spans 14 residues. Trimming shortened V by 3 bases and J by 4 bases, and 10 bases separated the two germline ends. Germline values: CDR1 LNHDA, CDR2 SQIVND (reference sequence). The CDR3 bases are TGTGCCAGTAGTATTCGGGGGGCTAAAAACATTCAGTACTTC. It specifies CASSIRGAKNIQYF. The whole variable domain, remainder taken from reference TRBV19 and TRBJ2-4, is DGGITQSPKYLFRKEGQNVTLSCEQNLNHDAMYWYRQDPGQGLRLIYYSQIVNDFQKGDIAEGYSVSREKKESFPLTVTSAQKNPTAFYLCASSIRGAKNIQYFGAGTRLSVL.

CDR3 amino acids: CAWSERSGSGNTIYF. The CDR3 nucleotides read TGTGCCTGGAGTGAGAGGTCCGGCTCTGGAAACACCATATATTTT. V gene TRBV30 combines with J gene TRBJ1-3, with no clear D. The CDR3 length is 15 residues. CDR1 and CDR2 from the germline V gene are GTSNPN and SVGIG (reference sequence). V shed 1 base and J shed 0 bases, with 10 bases lying between them.

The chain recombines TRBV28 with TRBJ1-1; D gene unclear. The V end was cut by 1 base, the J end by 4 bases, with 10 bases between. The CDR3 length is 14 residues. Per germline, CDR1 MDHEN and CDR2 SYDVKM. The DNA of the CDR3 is TGTGCCAGCAGTTTATCTGGGAGTGTCACTGAAGCTTTCTTT. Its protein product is CASSLSGSVTEAFF.

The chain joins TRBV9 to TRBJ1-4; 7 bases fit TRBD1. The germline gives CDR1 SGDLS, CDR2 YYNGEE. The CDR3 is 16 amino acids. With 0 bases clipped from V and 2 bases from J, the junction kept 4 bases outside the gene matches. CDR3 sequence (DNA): TGTGCCAGCAGCGTAGCTACAGGGGAGACTAATGAAAAACTGTTTTTT. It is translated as CASSVATGETNEKLFF.

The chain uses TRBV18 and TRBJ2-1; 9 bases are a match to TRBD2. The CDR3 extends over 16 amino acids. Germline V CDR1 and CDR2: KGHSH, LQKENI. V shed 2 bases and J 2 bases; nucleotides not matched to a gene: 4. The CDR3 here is CASSPGLAGPYNEQFF. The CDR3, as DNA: TGTGCCAGCTCACCAGGGCTAGCGGGACCCTACAATGAGCAGTTCTTC.

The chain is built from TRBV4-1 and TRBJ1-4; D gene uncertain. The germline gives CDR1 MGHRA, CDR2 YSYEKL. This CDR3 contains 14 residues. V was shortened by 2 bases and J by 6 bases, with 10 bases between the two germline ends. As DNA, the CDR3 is TGCGCCAGCAGCCAAACGGGTAGTCATGAAAAACTGTTTTTT. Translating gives CASSQTGSHEKLFF.

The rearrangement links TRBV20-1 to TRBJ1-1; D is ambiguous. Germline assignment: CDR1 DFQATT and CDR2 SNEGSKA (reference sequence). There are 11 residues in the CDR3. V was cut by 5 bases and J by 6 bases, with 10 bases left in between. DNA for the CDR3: TGCAGTGCTCTTACCGGGGCTGAAGCTTTCTTT. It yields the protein CSALTGAEAFF.

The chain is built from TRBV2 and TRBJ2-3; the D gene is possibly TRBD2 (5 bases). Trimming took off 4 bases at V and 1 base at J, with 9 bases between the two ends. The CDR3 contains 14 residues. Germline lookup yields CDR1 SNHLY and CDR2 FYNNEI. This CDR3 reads CASSGGRGTDTQYF. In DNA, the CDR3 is TGTGCCAGCAGTGGAGGGCGGGGCACAGATACGCAGTATTTT.

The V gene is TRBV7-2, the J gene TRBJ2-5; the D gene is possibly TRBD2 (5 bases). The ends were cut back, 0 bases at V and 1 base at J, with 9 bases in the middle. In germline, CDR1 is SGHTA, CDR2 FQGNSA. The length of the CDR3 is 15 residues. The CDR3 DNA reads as TGTGCCAGCAGCTTAGCTCGGCTAGCCCAAGAGACCCAGTACTTC. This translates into CASSLARLAQETQYF.

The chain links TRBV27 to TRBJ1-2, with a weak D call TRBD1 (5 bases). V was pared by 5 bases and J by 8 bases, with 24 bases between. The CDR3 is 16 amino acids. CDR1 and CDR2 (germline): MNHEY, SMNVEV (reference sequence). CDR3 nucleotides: TGTGCCAGCAGTCTCCACCCCCCCAGGGCGAGAGACGGCTACACCTTC. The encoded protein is CASSLHPPRARDGYTF.

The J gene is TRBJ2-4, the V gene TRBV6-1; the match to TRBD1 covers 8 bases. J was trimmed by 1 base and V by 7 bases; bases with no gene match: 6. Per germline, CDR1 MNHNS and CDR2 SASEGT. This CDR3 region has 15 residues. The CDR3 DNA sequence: TGTGCCAGCATTAGCAGGACAGGGGCCAAAAACATTCAGTACTTC. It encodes CASISRTGAKNIQYF.

The CDR3 DNA is TGTGCCAGCAGCTTAGCGAGACAGCCGGCAGATACGCAGTATTTT. It translates to CASSLARQPADTQYF. J is TRBJ2-3 and V is TRBV11-2, with D perhaps matching TRBD1 (5 bases). The CDR3 has 15 residues. The V end lost 1 base, the J end lost 4 bases, and 12 bases lay between the germline ends. Germline V lookup: CDR1 SGHAT, CDR2 FQNNGV. Combining the CDR3 with reference TRBV11-2 and TRBJ2-3 gives the whole variable domain EAGVAQSPRYKIIEKRQSVAFWCNPISGHATLYWYQQILGQGPKLLIQFQNNGVVDDSQLPKDRFSAERLKGVDSTLKIQPAKLEDSAVYLCASSLARQPADTQYFGPGTRLTVL.

CDR3 residues: CAISRRGDSIYNEQFF. CDR3 nucleotides: TGTGCCATCAGTAGACGTGGGGACAGCATCTACAATGAGCAGTTCTTC. The V call is TRBV10-3, the J call TRBJ2-1; 7 bases are shared with TRBD1. J lost 3 bases, V lost 5 bases, and 10 bases had no gene match. The CDR3 spans 16 residues. Germline loops: CDR1 ENHRY, CDR2 SYGVKD.